This TCR beta chain was retrieved from a study of T-cell memory formation after mild COVID-19. One entry per CDR3 protein results from TCRdb running MiXCR on the 5' RACE reads. This table has fewer than 450,000 distinct CDR3 sequences, 20% to 25% appearing once. Germline V gene lookup returns CDR1 SGHTA and CDR2 FQGNSA. V dropped 6 bases and J dropped 2; count of bases not matched to a gene: 10. The CDR3 loop spans 15 amino acids. Source material: PBMCs or a T cell subset sorted from them (not recorded which). This TCR came from an adult woman who had mild COVID-19 (a few samples of this study predate the infection). Cell type and time point are not known. V is TRBV7-2 and J is TRBJ2-7; 7 bases fit TRBD1. The CDR3 spells CASRTGVAGPYEQYF. The CDR3, as DNA: TGTGCCAGCAGAACAGGGGTAGCAGGGCCCTACGAGCAGTACTTC.